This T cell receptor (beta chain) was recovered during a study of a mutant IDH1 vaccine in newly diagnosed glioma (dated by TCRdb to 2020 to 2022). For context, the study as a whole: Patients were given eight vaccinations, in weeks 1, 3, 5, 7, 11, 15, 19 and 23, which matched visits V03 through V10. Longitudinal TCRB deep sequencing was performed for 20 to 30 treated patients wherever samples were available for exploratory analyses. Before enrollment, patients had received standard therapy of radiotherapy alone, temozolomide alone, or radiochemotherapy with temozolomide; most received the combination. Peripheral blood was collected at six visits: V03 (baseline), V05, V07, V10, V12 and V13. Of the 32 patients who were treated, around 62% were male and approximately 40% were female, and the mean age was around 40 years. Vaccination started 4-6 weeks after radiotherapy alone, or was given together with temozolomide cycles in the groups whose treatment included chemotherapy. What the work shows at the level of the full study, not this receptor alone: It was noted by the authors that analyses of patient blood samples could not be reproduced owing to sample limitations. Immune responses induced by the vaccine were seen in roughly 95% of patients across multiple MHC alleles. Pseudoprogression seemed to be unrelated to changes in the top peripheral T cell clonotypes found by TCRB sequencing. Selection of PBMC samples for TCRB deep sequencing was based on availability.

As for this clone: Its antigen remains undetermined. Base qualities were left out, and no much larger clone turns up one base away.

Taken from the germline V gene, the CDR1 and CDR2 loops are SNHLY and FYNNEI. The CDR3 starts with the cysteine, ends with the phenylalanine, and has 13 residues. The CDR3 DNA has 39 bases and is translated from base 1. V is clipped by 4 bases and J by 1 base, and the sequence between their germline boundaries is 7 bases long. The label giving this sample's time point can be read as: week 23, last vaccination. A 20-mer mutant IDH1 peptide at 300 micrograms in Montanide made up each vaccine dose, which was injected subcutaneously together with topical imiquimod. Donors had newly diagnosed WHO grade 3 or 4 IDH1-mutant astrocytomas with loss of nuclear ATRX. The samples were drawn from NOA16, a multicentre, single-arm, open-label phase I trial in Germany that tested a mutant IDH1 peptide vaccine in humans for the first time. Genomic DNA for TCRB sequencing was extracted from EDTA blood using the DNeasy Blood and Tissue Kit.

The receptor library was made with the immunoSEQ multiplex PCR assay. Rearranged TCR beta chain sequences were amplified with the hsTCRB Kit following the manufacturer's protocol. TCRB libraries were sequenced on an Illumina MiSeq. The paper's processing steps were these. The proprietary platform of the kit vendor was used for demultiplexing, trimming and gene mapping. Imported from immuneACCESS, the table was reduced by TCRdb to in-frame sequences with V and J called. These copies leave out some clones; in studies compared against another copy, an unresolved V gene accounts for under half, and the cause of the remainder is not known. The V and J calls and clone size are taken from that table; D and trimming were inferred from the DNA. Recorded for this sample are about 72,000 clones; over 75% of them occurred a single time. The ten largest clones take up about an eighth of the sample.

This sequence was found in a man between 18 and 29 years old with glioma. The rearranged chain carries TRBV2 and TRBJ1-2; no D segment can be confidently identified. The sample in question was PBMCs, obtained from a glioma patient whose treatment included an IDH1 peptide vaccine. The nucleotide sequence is TGTGCCAGCAGTGGCGGGGATAACTATGGCTACACCTTC. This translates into CASSGGDNYGYTF.